The clone carrying this TCR beta chain was picked up a small number of times. The entry originates in a study of radiotherapy plus CTLA-4 blockade in lung cancer. Germline assignment: CDR1 MDHEN and CDR2 SYDVKM. CDR3 length equals 14 residues. V was clipped by 6 bases and J by 4 bases, with 13 bases between them. Only in-frame clones appear in the TCRdb table, and some are missing; sequencing was by immunoSEQ multiplex PCR. The repertoire holds 70,000 to 90,000 clones, with approximately 84% as singletons. The specimen was peripheral blood, collected from a patient treated with radiotherapy plus ipilimumab. The chain has TRBV28 and TRBJ1-3; weak D call: TRBD1 (5 bases). The sequence was collected from a human donor with non-small cell lung cancer who had stable disease on radiotherapy plus ipilimumab. CDR3 residues: CASRRDGWGNTIYF. CDR3 DNA: TGTGCCAGCAGACGGGACGGTTGGGGAAACACCATATATTTT.